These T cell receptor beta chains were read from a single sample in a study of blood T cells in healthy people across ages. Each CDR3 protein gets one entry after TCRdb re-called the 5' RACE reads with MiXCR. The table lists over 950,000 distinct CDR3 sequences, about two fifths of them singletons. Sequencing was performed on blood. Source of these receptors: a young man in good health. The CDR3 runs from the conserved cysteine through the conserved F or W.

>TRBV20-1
CSAPGRTGTEAFF
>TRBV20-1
CSAPRTDNIYF
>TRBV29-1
CSVLKIRSLNERFF
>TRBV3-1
CASSLHPGYGELFF
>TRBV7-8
CASSLVGNRGGSPLHF
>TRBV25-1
CASRPTGWEEGYTF
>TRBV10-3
CAITGTENTEAFF
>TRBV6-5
CASSFGLASNEQYF
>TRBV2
CASPDPQAVSTDTQYF
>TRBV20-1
CSATPDETYEQYF
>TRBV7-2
CASSLNLAGGRETQYF
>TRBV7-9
CASSLRDGSYDYTF
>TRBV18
CASSSSEAGDEQFF
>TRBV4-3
CASNQENVVGNQPQHF
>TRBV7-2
CASSAIQGSYGYTF
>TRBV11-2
CARNTADGELFF
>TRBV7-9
CASSFLGAQYF
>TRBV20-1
CSARGETEQYF
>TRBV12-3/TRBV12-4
CASSSWGPGTNEKLFF
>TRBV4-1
CASSPPLRIGELFF
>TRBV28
CASSLPAVQETQYF
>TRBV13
CASSLPPGIYYNEQFF
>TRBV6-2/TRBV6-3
CASSYSQVRKEQFF
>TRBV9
CASSVDGGPQHF
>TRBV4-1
CASSRVYPANTEAFF
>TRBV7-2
CASSPPGQGRVQFF
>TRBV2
CASSEVSAGNQPQHF
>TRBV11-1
CASSSSPHEQFF
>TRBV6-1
CASSEFMRQTIFSYEQYF
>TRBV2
CASRERRNYSNQPQHF
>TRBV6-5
CASGPQGAGEKLFF
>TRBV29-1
CSVDRENTDTQYF
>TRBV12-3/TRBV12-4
CASSLRAMAGTEDTQYF
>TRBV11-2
CASSLLTGGYGYTF
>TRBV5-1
CASSLIRGMRMNTEAFF
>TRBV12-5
CASGFSRQGANEKLFF
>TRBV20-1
CSALSNQETQYF
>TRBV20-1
CSATRTGPQTNEKLFF
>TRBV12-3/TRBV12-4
CASSSGGGLEKLFF
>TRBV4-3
CASGHTDRDEQFF
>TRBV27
CASRPWRGDTDTQYF
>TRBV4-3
CASSRSVAGGITGTQYF
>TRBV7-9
CASSVGVDEQYF
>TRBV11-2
CASSVGLVYEQYF
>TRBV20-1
CSARVEAGFHTF
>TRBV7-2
CASSLGAGVAVREAFF
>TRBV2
CASSENGYEAFF
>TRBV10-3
CAISLDRAEGYTF
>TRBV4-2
CASSTRDRGRFGDTEAFF
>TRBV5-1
CASRGHLDEQYF
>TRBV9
CASSSRRAGTEAFF
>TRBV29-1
CSVGPGHQETQYF